This is a list of T cell receptor beta chains from one sample in a study of regulatory T cells in long-lasting Graves disease. TCRdb reprocessed the multiplex PCR reads with MiXCR, giving one entry per CDR3 protein. The sample shows 700,000 or so distinct CDR3 sequences, about 32% of them seen only once. This specimen was peripheral blood mononuclear cells (PBMCs), taken when the disease was refractory, from a patient treated with antithyroid drugs. These receptors all stem from a female donor with Graves disease. CDR3s include the opening cysteine and the closing phenylalanine or tryptophan. A D gene is named only where the DNA matches it firmly. Some rows mark clone size as missing; the rest say once, few, many or name a class of expanded clone.

j_call d_call clone_size v_call cdr3_nt cdr3_aa
TRBJ2-5 TRBD2 once TRBV29-1 TGCAGCGTTGGGGAGGGGACTGGGGAGACCCAGTACTTC CSVGEGTGETQYF
TRBJ1-4 - few TRBV2 TGTGCCAGCAGTGGTCCTATTAATGAAAAACTGTTTTTT CASSGPINEKLFF
TRBJ1-6 - - TRBV2 TGTGCCAGCAGTGGGGAGGGACACCAGAATTCACCCCTCCACTTT CASSGEGHQNSPLHF
TRBJ1-2 - - TRBV20-1 TGCAGTGCCCGGGACGGAACTAACTATGGCTACACCTTC CSARDGTNYGYTF
TRBJ1-1 - many TRBV6-1 TGTGCCAGCAGTGAACGGGGCGGGGGAGCTGAAGCTTTCTTT CASSERGGGAEAFF
TRBJ1-1 - - TRBV4-1 TGCGCCAGCAGCCAACCGGGAGGGGTTGGGACTGAAGCTTTCTTT CASSQPGGVGTEAFF
TRBJ2-7 TRBD2 few TRBV27 TGTGCCAGCAGTGGGACTAGCGGGAGTGTGAGCTCCTACGAGCAGTACTTC CASSGTSGSVSSYEQYF
TRBJ1-4 TRBD1 - TRBV9 TGTGCCAGCAGCCGCCGGACAGGGGTTGAAAAACTGTTTTTT CASSRRTGVEKLFF
TRBJ1-2 - - TRBV29-1 TGCAGCGTTGTCCAGGGCCCTGGCTACACCTTC CSVVQGPGYTF
TRBJ1-3 - few TRBV2 TGTGCCAGCAGCCAAAGGACAGACCCTGGAAACACCATATATTTT CASSQRTDPGNTIYF
TRBJ2-7 - - TRBV6-4 TGTGCCAGCAGCACGAGAGGACCGAACTACGAGCAGTACTTC CASSTRGPNYEQYF
TRBJ2-7 TRBD2 many TRBV2 TGTGCCAGCAGACACACATTGTCCAGCGGGAGTATCTACGAGCAGTACTTC CASRHTLSSGSIYEQYF
TRBJ2-3 TRBD2 once TRBV12-3/TRBV12-4 TGTGCCAGCAGTTTAGGGCTAGCGGGTATAGATACGCAGTATTTT CASSLGLAGIDTQYF
TRBJ1-2 TRBD1 many TRBV6-1 TGTGCCAGCAAAGAGCGGGACAGACTTAACTATGGCTACACCTTC CASKERDRLNYGYTF
TRBJ1-5 - - TRBV5-5 TGTGCCAGCAGCCGGGGCCGGAGGGATGATCAGCCCCAGCATTTT CASSRGRRDDQPQHF
TRBJ1-1 TRBD1 - TRBV20-1 TGCAGTCGGACAGGGCCTGAAGCTTTCTTT CSRTGPEAFF
TRBJ2-1 TRBD2 few TRBV11-2 TGTGCCAGCAGCTACCGACTAGCGGGAGGGCCTAGGGGCTCCTACAATGAGCAGTTCTTC CASSYRLAGGPRGSYNEQFF
TRBJ2-7 - few TRBV4-2 TGTGCCAGCAGCCAAGATTTAGAGGCTAGCTACGAGCAGTACTTC CASSQDLEASYEQYF
TRBJ2-7 TRBD2 many TRBV28 TGTGCCAGGACTAGCGGGCCTTTTAGGCCCCACGAGCAGTACTTC CARTSGPFRPHEQYF
TRBJ1-5 - few TRBV12-3/TRBV12-4 TGTGCCAGCAGTTTATCCAGATCTAGCAATCAGCCCCAGCATTTT CASSLSRSSNQPQHF
TRBJ1-2 TRBD1 - TRBV6-2/TRBV6-3 TGTGCCAGCAGATTGACAGGGGCTTACAACTATGGCTACACCTTC CASRLTGAYNYGYTF
TRBJ1-2 - few TRBV12-3/TRBV12-4 TGTGCCAGCAGTCCGGGACGGCAGTATGGCTACACCTTC CASSPGRQYGYTF
TRBJ1-5 - - TRBV6-1 TGTGCCAGCAGTGAATCTGGCCAGGGTTTTCAGCCCCAGCATTTT CASSESGQGFQPQHF
TRBJ2-7 - - TRBV19 TGTGCCAGTAGTATGTCCGGGAGCGGTCTCCTGGAGCAGTACTTC CASSMSGSGLLEQYF
TRBJ2-5 TRBD1 few TRBV20-1 TGCAGTGCTTTCCCAGGACAGGGGGCGGCGGAGACCCAGTACTTC CSAFPGQGAAETQYF
TRBJ2-7 TRBD1 few TRBV6-1 TGTGCCAGCAGTACCCGGGACAGGGACTACGAGCAGTACTTC CASSTRDRDYEQYF
TRBJ1-1 - few TRBV28 TGTGCCGTGTACGGGGGGATGAACACTGAAGCTTTCTTT CAVYGGMNTEAFF
TRBJ1-2 TRBD1 many TRBV28 TGTGCCAGCACGACAGGGGCTGGGACCTATGGCTACACCTTC CASTTGAGTYGYTF
TRBJ1-2 - many TRBV6-1 TGTGCCAGCAGTGTAACGCAGGGGTATGGCTACACCTTC CASSVTQGYGYTF
TRBJ1-1 - few TRBV7-3 TGTGCCAGCAGCTTAGGATCAGGGCTGGGATTGACTGAAGCTTTCTTT CASSLGSGLGLTEAFF
TRBJ2-2 - few TRBV24-1 TGTGCCACCAGTGACCGCAACAGTCCCAGTCCCAACACCGGGGAGCTGTTTTTT CATSDRNSPSPNTGELFF
TRBJ1-1 - few TRBV20-1 TGCAGTGCTAGAGATAGACAGAACTTGAACACTGAAGCTTTCTTT CSARDRQNLNTEAFF
TRBJ2-7 TRBD1 - TRBV27 TGTGCCAGCAGTTTGGGACAGGCCACCTACGAGCAGTACTTC CASSLGQATYEQYF
TRBJ2-7 - - TRBV29-1 TGCAGCGTTGGCTCCGGGTCCTACGAGCAGTACTTC CSVGSGSYEQYF
TRBJ1-2 - few TRBV5-1 TGTGCCAGCAGCTTAGAACGCCAGAACTATGGCTACACCTTC CASSLERQNYGYTF
TRBJ2-5 TRBD1 many TRBV28 TGTGCCAGCAGTTCCGTGACAGGGGCCCGAGTGGAGACCCAGTACTTC CASSSVTGARVETQYF
TRBJ1-2 - - TRBV7-2 TGTGCCAGCAGTTCATACAGTTTCTATGGCTACACCTTC CASSSYSFYGYTF
TRBJ1-1 - many TRBV2 TGTGCCAGCGGACAAGTACGGGACACTGAAGCTTTCTTT CASGQVRDTEAFF
TRBJ1-2 TRBD1 many TRBV15 TGTGCCACCAGCAGTGATGGGAGACAGGGCCTCTATGGCTACACCTTC CATSSDGRQGLYGYTF
TRBJ2-7 - many TRBV6-2/TRBV6-3 TGTGCCAGCAGTTACTCGGGGACCGCGAGTAATGAGCAGTACTTC CASSYSGTASNEQYF
TRBJ1-5 - - TRBV6-1 TGTGCCAGCAGTCCCCGGGGGGGTGGGAGCAATCAGCCCCAGCATTTT CASSPRGGGSNQPQHF
TRBJ1-1 - - TRBV5-1 TGCGCCAGCGGCGAATTCGAGGGAATTGAAGCTTTCTTT CASGEFEGIEAFF
TRBJ2-7 - - TRBV27 TGTGCCAGCAGTGCACAGGGTACGGCTCGGTACGAGCAGTACTTT CASSAQGTARYEQYF
TRBJ1-6 - few TRBV12-3/TRBV12-4 TGTGCCAGCACCCCAGACAGGCTCGCCTATAATTCACCCCTCCACTTT CASTPDRLAYNSPLHF
TRBJ2-7 TRBD2 few TRBV7-9 TGTGCCAGCAGTATCTCCCTGCCGGGGGCAATACTAGCGGGAACCTACGAGCAGTACTTC CASSISLPGAILAGTYEQYF
TRBJ1-2 - many TRBV25-1 TGTGCCACTGAGGGAGGGCTCTATGGCTACACCTTC CATEGGLYGYTF
TRBJ1-2 - few TRBV10-3 TGTGCCATCAGTGACAGGGGTTTACTGGACGGCTACACCTTC CAISDRGLLDGYTF
TRBJ2-3 - - TRBV29-1 TGCAGCGACGGACCCACGCCAGATACGCAGTATTTT CSDGPTPDTQYF
TRBJ1-5 - few TRBV11-2 TGTGCCAGCAGCTTAGGGGCAGGTGGCGATCAGCCCCAGCATTTT CASSLGAGGDQPQHF
TRBJ1-1 - - TRBV5-1 TGCGCCAGCAGCAATGACAGGTGGTACACTGAAGCTTTCTTT CASSNDRWYTEAFF
TRBJ2-7 - few TRBV18 TGTGCCAGCTCACCTACGGCTAGATACGAGCAGTACTTC CASSPTARYEQYF
TRBJ1-2 - few TRBV6-1 TGTGCCAGCACCCCCTCGCCAGTGAACTATGGCTACACCTTC CASTPSPVNYGYTF
TRBJ2-7 - - TRBV11-2 TGTGCCAGCAGCTTAGAATTTGGTGGTAGGGGTCCGAACTACGAGCAGTACTTC CASSLEFGGRGPNYEQYF
TRBJ1-2 - many TRBV19 TGTGCCAGTACGACCCTCGGCGGGTATGGCTACACCTTC CASTTLGGYGYTF
TRBJ1-2 - few TRBV19 TGTGCCAGCACACTCACCCAGGGTAACTATGGCTACACCTTC CASTLTQGNYGYTF
TRBJ1-1 - few TRBV7-9 TGTGCCAGCAGCTCCTGGGTTGAGCCTGAAGCTTTCTTT CASSSWVEPEAFF
TRBJ2-7 - - TRBV30 TGTGCCTGGAGAGCTACCGGCGAGCAGTACTTC CAWRATGEQYF
TRBJ2-1 TRBD2 - TRBV20-1 TGCAGTGCTAGACCTAGCGGGAGACTCAATGAGCAGTTCTTC CSARPSGRLNEQFF
TRBJ2-5 - - TRBV6-1 TGTGCCAGCAGTCTGATACCGGGAGTGGGCCAAGAGGCCCAGTACTTC CASSLIPGVGQEAQYF